Given below is one T cell receptor (beta chain) in context. Per the study methods: It was from reference gene primer amplification that nucleated cell counts were estimated. The assay was immunoSEQ multiplex PCR, and TCRdb's table has in-frame clones only and misses some. The V and J calls and clone size were taken over from that table, and D and trimming were inferred from the DNA. The table includes around 280,000 clones, around 86% detected once. The CDR3 length is 15 residues. Losses at the gene ends were 4 bases for V and 5 bases for J; bases not matched to a gene: 9. CDR1 is SGHAT and CDR2 is FQNNGV in the germline V gene. This record comes from a study of blood T cell repertoires in COVID-19. As for the study in general: PBMCs, B-cell-depleted T cells, or T cells provided the cDNA or gDNA that made up the material.

The material sequenced was peripheral blood. This TCR came from a man aged 65-85 years with acute or convalescent COVID-19. The J gene is TRBJ2-5, the V gene TRBV11-2; 8 nucleotides line up with TRBD1. The CDR3 protein is CASSSPVQGGETQYF. The CDR3 nucleotides read TGTGCCAGCAGCTCGCCAGTACAGGGGGGTGAGACCCAGTACTTC.